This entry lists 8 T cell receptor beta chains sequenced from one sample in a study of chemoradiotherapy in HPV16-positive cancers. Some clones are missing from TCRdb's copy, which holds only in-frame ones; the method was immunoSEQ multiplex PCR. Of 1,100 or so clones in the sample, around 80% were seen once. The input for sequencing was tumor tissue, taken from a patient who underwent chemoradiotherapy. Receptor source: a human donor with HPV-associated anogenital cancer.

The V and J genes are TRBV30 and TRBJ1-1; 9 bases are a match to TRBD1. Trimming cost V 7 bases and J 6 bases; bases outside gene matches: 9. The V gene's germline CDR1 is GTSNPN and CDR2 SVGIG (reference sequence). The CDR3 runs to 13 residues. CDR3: CASNRDRVAEAFF. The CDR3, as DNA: TGTGCCTCAAACCGGGACAGGGTCGCTGAAGCTTTCTTT.

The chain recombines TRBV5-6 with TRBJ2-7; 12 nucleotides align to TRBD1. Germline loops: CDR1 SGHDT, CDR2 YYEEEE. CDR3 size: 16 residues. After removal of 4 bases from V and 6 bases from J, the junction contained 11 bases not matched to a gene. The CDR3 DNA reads TGTGCCAGCAGCCTTAGGGACAGGGGGCCGCTTGGCGAGCAGTACGTC. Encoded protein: CASSLRDRGPLGEQYV.

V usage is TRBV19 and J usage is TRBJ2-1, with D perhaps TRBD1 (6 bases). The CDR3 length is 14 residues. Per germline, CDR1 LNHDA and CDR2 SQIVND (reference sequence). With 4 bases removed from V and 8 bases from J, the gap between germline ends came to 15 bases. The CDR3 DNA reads TGTGCCAGTAGTACACAACAGGGTGTGCATGAGCAGTTCTTC. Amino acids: CASSTQQGVHEQFF.

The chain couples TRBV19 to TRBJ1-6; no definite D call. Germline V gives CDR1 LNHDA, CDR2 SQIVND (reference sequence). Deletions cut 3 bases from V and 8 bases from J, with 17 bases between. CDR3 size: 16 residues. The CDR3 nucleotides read TGTGCCAGTAGTATTGGAGGAGGCGGATTAGATTCACCCCTCCACTTT. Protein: CASSIGGGGLDSPLHF.

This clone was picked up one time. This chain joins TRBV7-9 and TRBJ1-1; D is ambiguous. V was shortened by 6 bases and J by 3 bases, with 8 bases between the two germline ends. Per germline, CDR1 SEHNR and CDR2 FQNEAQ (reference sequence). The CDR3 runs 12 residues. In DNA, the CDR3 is TGTGCCAGCAGTAAAATAGACACTGAAGCTTTCTTT. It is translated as CASSKIDTEAFF.

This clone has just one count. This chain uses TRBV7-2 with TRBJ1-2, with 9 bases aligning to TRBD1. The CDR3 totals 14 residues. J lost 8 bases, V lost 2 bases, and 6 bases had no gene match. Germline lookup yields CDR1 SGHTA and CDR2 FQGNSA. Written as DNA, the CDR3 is TGTGCCAGCAGCTTACAGTCCGGGACAGGGGGCTACACCTTC. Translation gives CASSLQSGTGGYTF.

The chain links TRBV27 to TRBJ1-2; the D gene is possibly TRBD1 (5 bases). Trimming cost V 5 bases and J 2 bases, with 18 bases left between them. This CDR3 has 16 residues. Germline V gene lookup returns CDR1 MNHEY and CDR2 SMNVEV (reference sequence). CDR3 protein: CASSPGSGWLNYGYTF. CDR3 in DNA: TGTGCCAGCAGTCCTGGTTCAGGGTGGTTAAACTATGGCTACACCTTC.

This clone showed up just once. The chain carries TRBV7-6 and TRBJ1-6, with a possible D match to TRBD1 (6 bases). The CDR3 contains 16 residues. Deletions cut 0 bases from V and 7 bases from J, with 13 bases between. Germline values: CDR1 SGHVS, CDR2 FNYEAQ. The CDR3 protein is CASSLAKGGLNSPLHF. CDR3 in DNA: TGTGCCAGCAGCTTAGCGAAGGGGGGATTAAATTCACCCCTCCACTTT.